These T cell receptor beta chains were read from a single sample in a study of regulatory T cells in long-lasting Graves disease. A single record per CDR3 protein comes from TCRdb applying MiXCR to the multiplex PCR reads. Of some 350,000 distinct CDR3 sequences listed, roughly 15% are singletons. This sample was shared with a second study, whose subject was T cells in Graves' hyperthyroidism and ophthalmopathy.

The sequencing here drew on peripheral blood mononuclear cells (PBMCs), taken at new diagnosis, from a patient treated with antithyroid drugs. These TCRs come from a woman in her late teens or twenties with Graves disease. CDR3s include the opening cysteine and the closing phenylalanine or tryptophan. The order of the fields is V gene, CDR3 length, J gene, CDR3 protein.

TRBV7-9	16	TRBJ2-2	CASSLVPGDDTGELFF
TRBV7-9	15	TRBJ2-3	CASAIGDGDADTQYF
TRBV28	16	TRBJ1-4	CASRPERDAGNEKLFF
TRBV6-1	12	TRBJ1-2	CASSQGHYGYTF
TRBV7-9	13	TRBJ1-2	CASSRMRSDGYTF
TRBV2	12	TRBJ2-7	CASSTGLAGEGF
TRBV28	18	TRBJ2-4	CASTPKLAGVTDKNIQYF
TRBV3-1	12	TRBJ2-2	CACTDIGGELFF
TRBV7-6	14	TRBJ2-5	CASSTTSGPGTQYF
TRBV6-2/TRBV6-3	15	TRBJ1-1	CASSYGRERKTEAFF
TRBV6-1	15	TRBJ2-1	CASSEMAGVGNEQFF
TRBV12-3/TRBV12-4	13	TRBJ1-1	CASSAGGWTEAFF
TRBV28	15	TRBJ1-2	CASTPAGGDRYGYTF
TRBV12-3/TRBV12-4	14	TRBJ2-2	CANRQGGRTGELFF
TRBV6-1	14	TRBJ2-6	CASTACAGANVLTF